Following are 8 T cell receptor beta chains from one sample sequenced in a study of regulatory T cells in long-lasting Graves disease. Building the TCR beta libraries relied on iRepertoire HTBI primers, and CDR3 regions underwent Arm-PCR. Using its own MiXCR run on the multiplex PCR reads, TCRdb lists one record per CDR3 protein. Of roughly 450,000 distinct CDR3 sequences in the sample, 20% to 25% were seen once. Documented time point: persistent/refractory GD, antithyroid drugs over 5 years with positive TRAb. Isolated PBMC RNA provided the starting material for the TCR library. The input for sequencing was peripheral blood mononuclear cells (PBMCs), taken when the disease was refractory, from a patient treated with antithyroid drugs. Receptor source: a female donor with Graves disease.

In this sample, this clonotype turned up many times. The chain couples TRBV28 to TRBJ2-7; TRBD2 might be the D (6 bases). This CDR3 contains 15 residues. Germline values: CDR1 MDHEN, CDR2 SYDVKM. Trimming took 4 bases from V and 2 from J, leaving 15 bases between them. CDR3 bases: TGTGCCAGCAGTTCCCTGAGCGGCGGGGCCTACGAGCAGTACTTC. This encodes CASSSLSGGAYEQYF.

The J gene is TRBJ2-7, the V gene TRBV29-1; D is tentatively TRBD1 or TRBD2 (5 bases each). The V gene's germline CDR1 is SQVTM and CDR2 ANQGSEA. The germline V and J ends were trimmed by 4 bases and 3 bases, with 10 bases remaining between them. The CDR3 extends over 12 amino acids. The CDR3 spells CSVGDLNYEQYF. The CDR3 region has the DNA TGCAGCGTTGGGGACCTTAACTACGAGCAGTACTTC.

There are many counts of this clonotype. The CDR3 sequence: CAISGGAMNTEAFF. For the CDR3, the DNA is TGTGCCATCAGTGGGGGGGCTATGAACACTGAAGCTTTCTTT. The gene calls are TRBV10-3 and TRBJ1-1; D possibly corresponds to TRBD1 (6 bases). V was shortened by 4 bases and J by 0 bases, with 9 bases between the two germline ends. There are 14 residues in the CDR3. Germline values: CDR1 ENHRY, CDR2 SYGVKD.

This clonotype was detected only a few times. The chain couples TRBV5-4 to TRBJ2-7; D unclear. This CDR3 comprises 15 residues. V lost 0 bases, J lost 4 bases, and 14 bases lay in between. CDR1 and CDR2 (germline): SGHNT, YYREEE (reference sequence). The CDR3 loop is CASSLGAGPLYEQYF. CDR3 in DNA: TGTGCCAGCAGCTTGGGGGCAGGCCCCTTGTACGAGCAGTACTTC.

This clonotype came up a few times. The chain couples TRBV20-1 to TRBJ2-7; 12 bases agree with TRBD1. The germline V gene has CDR1 DFQATT and CDR2 SNEGSKA (reference sequence). Trimming removed 0 bases from V and 4 bases from J; junction bases left unmatched: 10. The CDR3 length is 17 residues. This chain's CDR3 is CSARDLGTGGAWYEQYF. In nucleotides, the CDR3 is TGCAGTGCTAGAGATCTCGGGACAGGGGGCGCTTGGTACGAGCAGTACTTC.

As for this clonotype: A much larger clone sits a single nucleotide away, making a read error possible. The CDR3 carries no conserved terminal phenylalanine or tryptophan, so it likely arises from a read error. The chain combines TRBV28 with TRBJ2-7, with 9 bases identical to TRBD2. V shed 4 bases and J 2 bases; nucleotides not matched to a gene: 6. This CDR3 is 15 amino acids long. The germline CDR1 and CDR2 sequences are MDHEN and SYDVKM. The CDR3 nucleotides read TGTGCCAGCAGTTCCAAGCGGGAGGTTCCCTACGAGCAGTACCTC. It codes for CASSSKREVPYEQYL.

On this clonotype itself: Germline and junction disagree at one end, which may indicate a read error. CDR3 in amino acids: CASSLDPNYEQYF. The CDR3 DNA is TGTGCCAGCAGTTTGGACCCCAATTACGAGCAGTACTTC. The chain couples TRBV5-6 to TRBJ2-7; D unclear. Germline values: CDR1 SGHDT, CDR2 YYEEEE. The CDR3 runs to 13 residues.

The rearrangement uses TRBV19 and TRBJ1-5; 7 bases align to TRBD1. Germline CDR1 LNHDA, CDR2 SQIVND (reference sequence). Trimming removed 1 base from V and 1 base from J; junction bases left unmatched: 7. The CDR3 is made up of 17 amino acids. CDR3 residues: CASSIGGQLPSNQPQHF. The CDR3 nucleotides read TGTGCCAGTAGTATAGGGGGACAGCTCCCGAGCAATCAGCCCCAGCATTTT. Supplemented by reference TRBV19 and TRBJ1-5, the full variable domain reads DGGITQSPKYLFRKEGQNVTLSCEQNLNHDAMYWYRQDPGQGLRLIYYSQIVNDFQKGDIAEGYSVSREKKESFPLTVTSAQKNPTAFYLCASSIGGQLPSNQPQHFGDGTRLSIL.